This entry describes one T cell receptor (beta chain). No cognate antigen has been identified for it. Per-base qualities were not stored, and no clone one base away is much larger. The source of the sample is a study of blood T cell repertoires in COVID-19 (dated by TCRdb to 2020 to 2021). About the full investigation: Samples covering the acute and convalescent phases of COVID-19 were provided by collaborators in the United States, Italy and Spain. A de-identified subject ID, COVID-19 status, age in years and sex were almost always included in the sample metadata. The prospective study material was composed of cDNA or gDNA derived from T cells, B-cell-depleted T cells, or PBMCs. HLA class I and class II types, where available, came from metadata supplied by the sample provider rather than from assay-based typing. The repertoires were made available in a free public database intended to serve as a resource for research on the immune response to SARS-CoV-2. The dataset comprised deeply sampled blood TCRbeta repertoires from subjects exposed to, actively infected with, or recovered from COVID-19. The samples were drawn from the first 160 participants of the ongoing ImmuneRACE study and from 1,254 subjects provided by 6 global collaborators. The paper as a whole reports these results and caveats: The quantity of clinical and demographic metadata differed by source and by participant and was supplied without curation.

Each collaborating institution followed its own protocols to collect whole blood in K2EDTA tubes. For TCRbeta analysis, collaborators shipped samples in one of three forms: frozen whole blood, isolated PBMCs, or DNA extracted from either of those sample types. TCRbeta CDR3 regions were amplified from genomic DNA using the immunoSEQ Assay, a bias-controlled multiplex PCR. The authors processed their data as follows. The number of nucleated cells in each sample was estimated by amplification of reference gene primers within the assay. To quantify the absolute abundance of each unique TCRbeta CDR3 rearrangement, sequence reads were collapsed and filtered. For each sample, productive Simpson clonality was calculated by taking the square root of Simpson's diversity index across productive rearrangements. Held by TCRdb, this immuneACCESS table contains in-frame sequences only and omits some clones. Under half of the omission traces to an unresolved V gene where checked; the cause of the rest is unknown. V and J calls and clone size follow that table, whereas D and trimming were derived from the DNA. In this sample the table shows 100,000 to 140,000 clones, about four fifths of which occur a single time. Clones ranked in the top ten supply roughly 4.4% of the sample.

The germline V gene (reference sequence) yields SGHNT for CDR1 and YYREEE for CDR2. There are 17 amino acids in the CDR3, from cysteine to phenylalanine inclusive. Only the CDR3 DNA stays, 51 bases, in frame from base 1. Unmatched junction bases come to 11, with V trimmed by 4 bases and J by 2 bases. The receptor was derived from a human donor in a cohort sampled during active COVID-19. The sequenced material came from peripheral blood. This chain joins TRBV5-4 to TRBJ2-2; 7 bases in the junction line up with TRBD2. The nucleotide sequence reads TGTGCCAGCAGCCCACAAGCGGCTAGCGGTAACACCGGGGAGCTGTTTTTT. Its product reads: CASSPQAASGNTGELFF.